A selection of T cell receptor beta chains follows, all from one sample in a study of regulatory T cells in long-lasting Graves disease. TCRdb itself ran the multiplex PCR reads through MiXCR, one entry per CDR3 protein. The sample carries 250,000 to 400,000 distinct CDR3 sequences, 15% to 20% recorded once. Here the sequenced sample was peripheral blood mononuclear cells (PBMCs), taken at new diagnosis, from a patient treated with antithyroid drugs. Every receptor here comes from a female donor with Graves disease. The CDR3 runs from the conserved cysteine through the conserved F or W.

J gene | CDR3 length | V gene | CDR3 protein
TRBJ2-3 | 14 | TRBV5-4 | CASSSRTGGDTQYF
NA | 12 | TRBV2 | CASQGVEETQYF
TRBJ2-7 | 12 | TRBV19 | CATCGGLYEQYF
TRBJ1-1 | 14 | TRBV28 | CASVGGSRSTEAFF
TRBJ2-7 | 17 | TRBV28 | CASTPRGGGGGSYEQYF
TRBJ1-3 | 15 | TRBV29-1 | CSEGTAKLSGNTIYF
TRBJ2-5 | 15 | TRBV5-6 | CASSLGTGEAETQYF
TRBJ2-1 | 14 | TRBV19 | CASTLGTSYNEQFF
TRBJ1-6 | 12 | TRBV2 | CASSEGHSPLHF
TRBJ2-1 | 15 | TRBV18 | CASSPELTGANEQFF
TRBJ1-3 | 14 | TRBV12-5 | CASDAGTPGNTIYF
TRBJ2-3 | 13 | TRBV25-1 | CASNGDSTDTQYF
TRBJ2-7 | 16 | TRBV5-1 | CASSSAGTGVSYEQYF
TRBJ2-1 | 14 | TRBV5-6 | CASSLFAGENEQFF
TRBJ1-2 | 12 | TRBV3-1 | CASSPGKYGYTF
TRBJ2-7 | 15 | TRBV20-1 | CSAREYTSGSYEQYF
TRBJ1-2 | 17 | TRBV3-1 | CASSQEGTGRRRYGYTF
TRBJ2-3 | 14 | TRBV24-1 | CATSDLASTDTQYF
TRBJ2-1 | 11 | TRBV29-1 | CSVALYNEQFF
TRBJ1-1 | 14 | TRBV5-4 | CASSSRDRARGAFF
TRBJ2-5 | 14 | TRBV24-1 | CATGTSGRGETQYF
TRBJ1-1 | 14 | TRBV11-2 | CASSIKTSHTEAFF
TRBJ1-4 | 14 | TRBV28 | CASSPRVTNEKLFF
TRBJ2-7 | 11 | TRBV29-1 | CSVEGADEQYF
TRBJ1-2 | 14 | TRBV20-1 | CSAPPGQGIYGYTF
TRBJ1-3 | 14 | TRBV20-1 | CSAREGGPGNTIYF